A selection of T cell receptor beta chains follows, all from one sample in a study of T cell repertoires in cytomegalovirus infection. Their specific antigens are unknown. TCRdb called the reads again in MiXCR, with one record for every CDR3 protein. The repertoire has some 590,000 distinct CDR3 sequences, over 35% of them found once; the top ten carry 48%. Here the sequenced sample was cultured PBMCs, taken from culture after CMV antigen stimulation. These receptors were collected from a human donor in good health (CMV status not recorded). Some clones in this sample may be carry-over from other donors' samples. Each CDR3 is given with its conserved first and last residue. D genes are given only for firm matches.

TRBJ1-4 | TRBV4-3 | NA | CASSPTWGAGANEKLFF
TRBJ2-1 | TRBV14 | NA | CASSQDDGGKWNEQFF
TRBJ1-1 | TRBV7-9 | NA | CASSLGQDAAFF
TRBJ2-2 | TRBV12-3/TRBV12-4 | TRBD2 | CASSFRRLAGNTGELFF
TRBJ2-3 | TRBV5-3 | TRBD2 | CASSSGTSGRGYTDTQYF
TRBJ1-1 | TRBV7-2 | NA | CASSHGLDIHTEAFF
TRBJ2-1 | TRBV11-3 | NA | CASSSTSTDNEQFF
TRBJ2-7 | TRBV12-3/TRBV12-4 | NA | CASSIATGYEQYF
TRBJ2-3 | TRBV10-3 | NA | CAIRVGQTLGDTQYF
TRBJ1-4 | TRBV7-6 | TRBD1 | CASSLGTGETHEKLFF
TRBJ1-1 | TRBV19 | NA | CASHQAGRGTEAFF
TRBJ2-1 | TRBV11-2 | NA | CASSPLRGEQFF
TRBJ2-5 | TRBV29-1 | TRBD2 | CSVEILAGGQETQYF
TRBJ2-7 | TRBV7-8 | TRBD2 | CASSLVGLAGGSEQYF
TRBJ1-5 | TRBV20-1 | NA | CSAMPGLYSNQPQHF
TRBJ2-3 | TRBV20-1 | NA | CSAIAGSTGGTQYF
TRBJ2-7 | TRBV12-3/TRBV12-4 | TRBD2 | CASRIAGGPSEQYF
TRBJ2-5 | TRBV5-4 | NA | CASSTEKYQETQYF
TRBJ1-2 | TRBV6-6 | TRBD1 | CASSPTGVGNYGYTF
TRBJ2-3 | TRBV20-1 | TRBD2 | CSARSRTSGSTDTQYF
TRBJ2-3 | TRBV20-1 | NA | CSATGPRTASTDTQYF
TRBJ2-2 | TRBV19 | TRBD1 | CASSRDRAMGYGELFF
TRBJ2-5 | TRBV12-3/TRBV12-4 | NA | CASSSTGLGRTQYF
TRBJ2-5 | TRBV18 | NA | CASSPPSRGGETQYF
TRBJ1-2 | TRBV6-1 | NA | CASSEIVANYGYTF
TRBJ2-5 | TRBV7-2 | TRBD1 | CASSLAPGQGPGQYF
TRBJ1-1 | TRBV4-2 | NA | CASSQDIAWGGTEAFF
TRBJ1-1 | TRBV9 | NA | CASSVGGVTFGTEAFF
TRBJ2-7 | TRBV18 | NA | CASSPQDNYEQYF
TRBJ2-7 | TRBV7-2 | NA | CASSLVWQALSSYEQYF
TRBJ1-5 | TRBV5-8 | NA | CASSLASGVRQPQHF
TRBJ1-1 | TRBV3-1 | NA | CASSQEFRRNTEAFF
TRBJ2-1 | TRBV28 | NA | CASTPLDAFYNEQFF
TRBJ2-1 | TRBV7-2 | NA | CASSFDGFSYNEQFF
TRBJ2-7 | TRBV7-9 | NA | CASSLVGTPPYEQYF
TRBJ2-7 | TRBV4-2 | NA | CASSQDWGLYEQYF
TRBJ2-2 | TRBV27 | TRBD1 | CASSPYRQGGTGELFF
TRBJ2-1 | TRBV20-1 | TRBD2 | CSAYHPAGGLNEQFF
TRBJ2-5 | TRBV6-6 | TRBD2 | CASSYSSGRETQYF
TRBJ1-2 | TRBV7-2 | NA | CASRLDRQAGGYTF
TRBJ1-5 | TRBV19 | NA | CASSTGVNQPQHF
TRBJ1-1 | TRBV6-1 | TRBD1 | CASRHRGLNTEAFF
TRBJ2-5 | TRBV19 | NA | CASSIRRTTQETQYF
TRBJ2-2 | TRBV2 | TRBD1 | CASSGQGARTGELFF
TRBJ1-1 | TRBV5-4 | NA | CASSPDSTEAFF
TRBJ1-1 | TRBV12-3/TRBV12-4 | TRBD1 | CASRATGTTEAFF
TRBJ1-4 | TRBV28 | NA | CASSPSTGWGAGANEKLFF
TRBJ1-1 | TRBV19 | NA | CASSGRSLTEAFF
TRBJ1-2 | TRBV7-2 | NA | CASSPRTNYGYTF